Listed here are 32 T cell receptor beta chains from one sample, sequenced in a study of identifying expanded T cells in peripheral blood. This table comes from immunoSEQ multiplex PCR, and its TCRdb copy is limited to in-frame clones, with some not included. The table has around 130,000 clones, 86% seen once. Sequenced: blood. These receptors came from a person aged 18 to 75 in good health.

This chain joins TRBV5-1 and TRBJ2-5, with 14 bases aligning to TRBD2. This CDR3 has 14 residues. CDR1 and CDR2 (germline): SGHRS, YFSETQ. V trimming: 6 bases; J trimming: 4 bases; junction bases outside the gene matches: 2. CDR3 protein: CASTGLAGVETQYF. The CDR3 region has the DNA TGCGCCAGCACGGGACTAGCGGGGGTAGAGACCCAGTACTTC.

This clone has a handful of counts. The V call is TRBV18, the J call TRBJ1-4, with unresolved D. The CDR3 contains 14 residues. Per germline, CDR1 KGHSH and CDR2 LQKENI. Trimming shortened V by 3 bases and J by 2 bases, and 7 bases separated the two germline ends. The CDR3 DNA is TGTGCCAGCTCACCTGGAGTCACTAATGAAAAACTGTTTTTT. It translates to CASSPGVTNEKLFF.

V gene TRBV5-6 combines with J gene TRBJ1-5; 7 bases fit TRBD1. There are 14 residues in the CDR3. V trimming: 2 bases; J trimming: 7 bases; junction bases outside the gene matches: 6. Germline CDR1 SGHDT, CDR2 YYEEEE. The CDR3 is CASSFEAGGQPQHF. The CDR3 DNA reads TGTGCCAGCAGCTTTGAGGCAGGGGGGCAGCCCCAGCATTTT.

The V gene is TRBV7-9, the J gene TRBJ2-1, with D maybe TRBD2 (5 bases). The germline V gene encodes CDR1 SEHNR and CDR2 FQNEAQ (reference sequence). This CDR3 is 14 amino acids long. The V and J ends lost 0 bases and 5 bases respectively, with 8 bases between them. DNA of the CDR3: TGTGCCAGCAGCTTAGCGGGAGTTCACAATGAGCAGTTCTTC. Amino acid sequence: CASSLAGVHNEQFF.

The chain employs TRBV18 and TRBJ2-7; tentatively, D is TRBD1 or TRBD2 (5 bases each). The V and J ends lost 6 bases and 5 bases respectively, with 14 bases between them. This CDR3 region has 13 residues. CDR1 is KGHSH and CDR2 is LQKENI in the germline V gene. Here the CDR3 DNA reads TGTGCCAGCTCGGTCGGGACCCAAGACGAGCAGTACTTC. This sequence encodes CASSVGTQDEQYF.

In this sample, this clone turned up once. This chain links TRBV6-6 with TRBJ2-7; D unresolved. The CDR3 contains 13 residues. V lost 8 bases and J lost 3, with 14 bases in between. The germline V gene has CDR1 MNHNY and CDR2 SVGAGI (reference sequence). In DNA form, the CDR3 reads TGTGCCAGCCGGGCCCCTCAAGGCTACGAGCAGTACTTC. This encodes CASRAPQGYEQYF.

The CDR3 DNA follows: TGCAGCGGTCACTTTCAGACGTCTGGCGAAAAACTGTTTTTT. This sequence encodes CSGHFQTSGEKLFF. The chain has TRBV29-1 and TRBJ1-4; D gene uncertain. V shed 7 bases and J shed 8 bases, with 20 bases lying between them. The CDR3 length is 14 residues. In germline, CDR1 is SQVTM, CDR2 ANQGSEA.

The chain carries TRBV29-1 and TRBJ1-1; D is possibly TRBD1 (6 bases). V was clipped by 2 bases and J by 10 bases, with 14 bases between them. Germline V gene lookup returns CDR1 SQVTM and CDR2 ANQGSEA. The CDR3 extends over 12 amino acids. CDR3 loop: CSVERGGLRAFF. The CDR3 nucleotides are TGCAGCGTTGAAAGGGGGGGGCTTAGAGCTTTCTTT.

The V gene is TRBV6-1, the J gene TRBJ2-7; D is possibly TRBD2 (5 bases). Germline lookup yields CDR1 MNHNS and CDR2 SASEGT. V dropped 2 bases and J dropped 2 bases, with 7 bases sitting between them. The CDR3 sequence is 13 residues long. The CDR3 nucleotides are TGTGCCAGCAGTGAAATCGGGGCCTACGAGCAGTACTTC. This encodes CASSEIGAYEQYF.

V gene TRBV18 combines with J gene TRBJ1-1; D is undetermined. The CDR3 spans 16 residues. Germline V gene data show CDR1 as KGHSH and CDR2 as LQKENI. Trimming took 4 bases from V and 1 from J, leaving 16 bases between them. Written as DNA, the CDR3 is TGTGCCAGCTCACTCACCCTCCCAGCAGGGAACACTGAAGCTTTCTTT. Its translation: CASSLTLPAGNTEAFF.

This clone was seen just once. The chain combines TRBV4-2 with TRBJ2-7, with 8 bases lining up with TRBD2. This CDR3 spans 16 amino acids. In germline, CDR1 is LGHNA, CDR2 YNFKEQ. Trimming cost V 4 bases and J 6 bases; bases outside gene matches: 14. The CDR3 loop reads CASSPEGGLVWGEQYF. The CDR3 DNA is TGTGCCAGCAGCCCCGAGGGGGGACTAGTATGGGGCGAGCAGTACTTC.

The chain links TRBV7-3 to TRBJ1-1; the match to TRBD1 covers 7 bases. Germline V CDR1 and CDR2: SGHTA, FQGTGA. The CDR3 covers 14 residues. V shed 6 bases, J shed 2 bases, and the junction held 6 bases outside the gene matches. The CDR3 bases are TGTGCCAGCAGACCCGGACAGGATAACACTGAAGCTTTCTTT. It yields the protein CASRPGQDNTEAFF.

The CDR3: CASSVDRGRETQYF. CDR3 DNA sequence: TGTGCCAGCAGCGTTGACAGGGGGAGGGAGACCCAGTACTTC. The genes are TRBV5-6 and TRBJ2-5; TRBD1 agrees at 9 bases. V dropped 4 bases and J dropped 5; count of bases not matched to a gene: 6. The V gene's germline CDR1 is SGHDT and CDR2 YYEEEE. The CDR3 is 14 amino acids.

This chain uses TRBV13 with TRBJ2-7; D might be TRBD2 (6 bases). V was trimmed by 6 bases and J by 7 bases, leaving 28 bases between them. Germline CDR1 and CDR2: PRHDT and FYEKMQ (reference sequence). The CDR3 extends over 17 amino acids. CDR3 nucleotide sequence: TGTGCCAGCAGGGAAGCCGGGACTCCAACCTCTATCGCAGAGCAGTACTTC. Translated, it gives CASREAGTPTSIAEQYF.

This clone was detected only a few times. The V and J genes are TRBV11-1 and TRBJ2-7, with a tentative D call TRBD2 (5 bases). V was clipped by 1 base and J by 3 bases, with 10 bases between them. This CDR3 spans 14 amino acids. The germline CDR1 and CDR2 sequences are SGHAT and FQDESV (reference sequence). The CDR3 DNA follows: TGTGCCAGCAGCTTAGATTCGGCGGGCTACGAGCAGTACTTC. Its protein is CASSLDSAGYEQYF. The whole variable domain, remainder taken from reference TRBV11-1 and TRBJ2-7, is EAEVAQSPRYKITEKSQAVAFWCDPISGHATLYWYRQILGQGPELLVQFQDESVVDDSQLPKDRFSAERLKGVDSTLKIQPAELGDSAMYLCASSLDSAGYEQYFGPGTRLTVT.

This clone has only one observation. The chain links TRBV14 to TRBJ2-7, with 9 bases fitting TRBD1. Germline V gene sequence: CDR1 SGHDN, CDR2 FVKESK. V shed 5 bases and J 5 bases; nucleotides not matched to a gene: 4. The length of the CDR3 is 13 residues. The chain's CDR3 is CASSWDRVNEQYF. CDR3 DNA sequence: TGTGCCAGCAGCTGGGACAGGGTTAACGAGCAGTACTTC.

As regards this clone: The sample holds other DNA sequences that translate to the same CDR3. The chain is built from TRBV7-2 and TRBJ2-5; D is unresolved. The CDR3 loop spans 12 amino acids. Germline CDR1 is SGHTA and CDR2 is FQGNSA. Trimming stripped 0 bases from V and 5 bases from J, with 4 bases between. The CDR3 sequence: CASSLARETQYF. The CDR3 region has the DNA TGTGCCAGCAGCTTAGCCAGGGAGACCCAGTACTTC.

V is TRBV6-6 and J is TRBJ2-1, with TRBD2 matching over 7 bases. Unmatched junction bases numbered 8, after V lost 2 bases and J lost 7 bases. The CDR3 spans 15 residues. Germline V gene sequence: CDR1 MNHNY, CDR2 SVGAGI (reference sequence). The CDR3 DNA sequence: TGTGCCAGCAGTTACCAAGCGGGAAGGGGTAATGAGCAGTTCTTC. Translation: CASSYQAGRGNEQFF.

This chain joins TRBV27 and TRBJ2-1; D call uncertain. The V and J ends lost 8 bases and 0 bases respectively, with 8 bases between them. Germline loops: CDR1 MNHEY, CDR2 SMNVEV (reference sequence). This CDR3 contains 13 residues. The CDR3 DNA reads TGTGCCAGCGCCCTCAGCTCCTACAATGAGCAGTTCTTC. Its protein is CASALSSYNEQFF.

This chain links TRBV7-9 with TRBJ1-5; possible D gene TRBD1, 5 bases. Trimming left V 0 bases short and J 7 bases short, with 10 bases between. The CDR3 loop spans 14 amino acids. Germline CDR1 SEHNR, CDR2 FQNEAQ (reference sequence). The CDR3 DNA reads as TGTGCCAGCAGCTTAGCGGGGGGTGGACAGCCCCAGCATTTT. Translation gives CASSLAGGGQPQHF.

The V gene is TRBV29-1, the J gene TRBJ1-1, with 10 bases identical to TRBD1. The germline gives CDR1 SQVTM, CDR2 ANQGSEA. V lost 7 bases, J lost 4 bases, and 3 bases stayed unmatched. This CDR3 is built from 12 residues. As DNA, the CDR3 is TGCAGCGCCGGACAGGGGGTCACTGAAGCTTTCTTT. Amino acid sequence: CSAGQGVTEAFF. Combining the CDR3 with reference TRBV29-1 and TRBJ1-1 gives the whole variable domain SAVISQKPSRDICQRGTSLTIQCQVDSQVTMMFWYRQQPGQSLTLIATANQGSEATYESGFVIDKFPISRPNLTFSTLTVSNMSPEDSSIYLCSAGQGVTEAFFGQGTRLTVV.

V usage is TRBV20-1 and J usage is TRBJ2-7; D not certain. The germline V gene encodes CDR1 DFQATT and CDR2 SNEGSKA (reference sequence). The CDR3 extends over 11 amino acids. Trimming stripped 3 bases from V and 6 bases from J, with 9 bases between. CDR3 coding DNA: TGCAGTGCTAGGGGTTGGGGCGAGCAGTACTTC. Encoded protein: CSARGWGEQYF.

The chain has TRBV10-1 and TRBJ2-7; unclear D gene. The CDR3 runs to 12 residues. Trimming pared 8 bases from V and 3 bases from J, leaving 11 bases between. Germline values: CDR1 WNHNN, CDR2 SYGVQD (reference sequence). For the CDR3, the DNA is TGCGCCAGCGTAACTCAAATCTACGAGCAGTACTTC. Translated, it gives CASVTQIYEQYF.

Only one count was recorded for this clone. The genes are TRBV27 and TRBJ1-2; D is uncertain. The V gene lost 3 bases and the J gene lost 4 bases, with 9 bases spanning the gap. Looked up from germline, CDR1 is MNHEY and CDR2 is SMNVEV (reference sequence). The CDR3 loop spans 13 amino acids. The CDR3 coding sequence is TGTGCCAGCAGTTTCCTCAACGCCTATGGCTACACCTTC. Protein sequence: CASSFLNAYGYTF.

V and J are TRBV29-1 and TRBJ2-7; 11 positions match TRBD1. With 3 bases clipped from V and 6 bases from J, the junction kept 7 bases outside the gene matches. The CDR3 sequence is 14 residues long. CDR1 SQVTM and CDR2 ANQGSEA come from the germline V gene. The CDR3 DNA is TGCAGCGTTGAGTTTTATGGGACAGGGGGCGAGCAGTACTTC. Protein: CSVEFYGTGGEQYF.

CDR3 nucleotides: TGTGCCAGTAGTATTAGGGTCAGGAGACCCGTCGATAGTGGCTACACCTTC. As protein: CASSIRVRRPVDSGYTF. V and J are TRBV19 and TRBJ1-2; D gene uncertain. The germline V gene encodes CDR1 LNHDA and CDR2 SQIVND (reference sequence). Trimming stripped 3 bases from V and 7 bases from J, with 24 bases between. The CDR3 consists of 17 residues.

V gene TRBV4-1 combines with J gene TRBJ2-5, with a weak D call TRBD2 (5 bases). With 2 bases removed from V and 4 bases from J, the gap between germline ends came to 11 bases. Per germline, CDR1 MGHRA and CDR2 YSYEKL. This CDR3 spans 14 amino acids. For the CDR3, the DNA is TGCGCCAGCAGCCAATACAGCGAGGGAGAGACCCAGTACTTC. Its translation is CASSQYSEGETQYF.

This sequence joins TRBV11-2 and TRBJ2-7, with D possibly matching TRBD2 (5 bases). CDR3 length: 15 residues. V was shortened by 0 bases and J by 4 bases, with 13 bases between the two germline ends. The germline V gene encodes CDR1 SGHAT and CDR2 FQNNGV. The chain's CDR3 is CASSLEEALGYEQYF. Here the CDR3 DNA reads TGTGCCAGCAGCTTAGAGGAGGCGCTGGGATACGAGCAGTACTTC.

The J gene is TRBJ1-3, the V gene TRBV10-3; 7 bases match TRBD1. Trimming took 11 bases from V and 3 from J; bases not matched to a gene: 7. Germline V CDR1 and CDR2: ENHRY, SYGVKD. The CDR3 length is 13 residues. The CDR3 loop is CALRTGFGNTIYF. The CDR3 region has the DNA TGTGCCTTACGGACAGGCTTTGGAAACACCATATATTTT.

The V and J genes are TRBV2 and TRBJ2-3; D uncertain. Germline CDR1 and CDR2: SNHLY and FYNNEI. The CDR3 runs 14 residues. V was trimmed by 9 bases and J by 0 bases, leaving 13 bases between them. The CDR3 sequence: CASCLYPSTDTQYF. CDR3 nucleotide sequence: TGTGCCAGTTGTCTCTACCCTAGCACAGATACGCAGTATTTT.

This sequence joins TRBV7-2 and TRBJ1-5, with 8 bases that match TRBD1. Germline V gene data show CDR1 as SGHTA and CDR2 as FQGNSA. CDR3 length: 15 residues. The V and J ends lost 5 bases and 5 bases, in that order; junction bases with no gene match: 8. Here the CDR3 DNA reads TGTGCCAGCAGCCCTACAGGGGGAGGATATCAGCCCCAGCATTTT. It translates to CASSPTGGGYQPQHF.

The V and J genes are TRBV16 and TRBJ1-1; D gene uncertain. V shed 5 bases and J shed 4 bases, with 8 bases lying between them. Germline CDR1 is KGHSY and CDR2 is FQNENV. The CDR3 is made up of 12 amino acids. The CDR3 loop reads CASSERITEAFF. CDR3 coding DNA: TGTGCCAGCAGCGAAAGAATCACTGAAGCTTTCTTT. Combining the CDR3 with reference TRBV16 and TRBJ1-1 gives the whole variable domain GEEVAQTPKHLVRGEGQKAKLYCAPIKGHSYVFWYQQVLKNEFKFLISFQNENVFDETGMPKERFSAKCLPNSPCSLEIQATKLEDSAVYFCASSERITEAFFGQGTRLTVV.